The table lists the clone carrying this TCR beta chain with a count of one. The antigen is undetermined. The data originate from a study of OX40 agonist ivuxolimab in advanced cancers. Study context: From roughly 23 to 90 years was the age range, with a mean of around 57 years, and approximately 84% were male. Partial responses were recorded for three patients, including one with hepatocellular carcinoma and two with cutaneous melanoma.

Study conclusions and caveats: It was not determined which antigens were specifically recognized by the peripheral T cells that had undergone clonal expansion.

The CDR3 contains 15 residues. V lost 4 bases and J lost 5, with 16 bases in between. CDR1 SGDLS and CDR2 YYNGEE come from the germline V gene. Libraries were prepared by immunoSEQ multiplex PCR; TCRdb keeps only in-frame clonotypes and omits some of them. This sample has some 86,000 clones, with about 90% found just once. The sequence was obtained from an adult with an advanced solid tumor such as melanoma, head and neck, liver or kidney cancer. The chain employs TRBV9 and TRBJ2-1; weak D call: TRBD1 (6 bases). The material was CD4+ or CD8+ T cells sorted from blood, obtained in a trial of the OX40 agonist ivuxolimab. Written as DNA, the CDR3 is TGTGCCAGCAGCCCAGCCGGGACATCCAACAATGAGCAGTTCTTC. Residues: CASSPAGTSNNEQFF.